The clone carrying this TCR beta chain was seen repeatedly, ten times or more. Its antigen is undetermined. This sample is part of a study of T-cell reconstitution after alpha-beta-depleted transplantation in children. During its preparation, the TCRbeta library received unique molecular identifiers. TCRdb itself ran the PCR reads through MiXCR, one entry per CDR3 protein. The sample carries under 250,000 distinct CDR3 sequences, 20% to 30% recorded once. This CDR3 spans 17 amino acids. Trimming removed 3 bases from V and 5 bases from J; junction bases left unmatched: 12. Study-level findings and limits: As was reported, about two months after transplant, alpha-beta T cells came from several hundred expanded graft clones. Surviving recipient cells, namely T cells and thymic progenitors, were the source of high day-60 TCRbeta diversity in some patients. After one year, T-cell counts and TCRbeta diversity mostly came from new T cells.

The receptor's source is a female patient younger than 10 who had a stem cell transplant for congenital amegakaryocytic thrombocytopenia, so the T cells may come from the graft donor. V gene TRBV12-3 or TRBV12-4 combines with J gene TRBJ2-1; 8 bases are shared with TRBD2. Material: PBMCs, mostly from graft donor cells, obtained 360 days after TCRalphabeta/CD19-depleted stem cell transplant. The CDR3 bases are TGTGCCAGCAGTTTTCTCGTCCGCAGCGGGAGCCACAATGAGCAGTTCTTC. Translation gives CASSFLVRSGSHNEQFF.